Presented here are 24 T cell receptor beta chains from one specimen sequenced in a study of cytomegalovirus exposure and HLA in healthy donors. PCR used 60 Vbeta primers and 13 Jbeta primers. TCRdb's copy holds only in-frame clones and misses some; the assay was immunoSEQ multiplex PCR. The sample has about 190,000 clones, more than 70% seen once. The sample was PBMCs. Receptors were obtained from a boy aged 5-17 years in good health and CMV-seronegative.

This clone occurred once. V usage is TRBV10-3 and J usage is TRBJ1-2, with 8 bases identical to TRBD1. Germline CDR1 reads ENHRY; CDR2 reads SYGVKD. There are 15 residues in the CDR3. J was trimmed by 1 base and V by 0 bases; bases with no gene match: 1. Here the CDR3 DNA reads TGTGCCATCAGTGAGTCGACAGGGGATAACTATGGCTACACCTTC. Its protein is CAISESTGDNYGYTF.

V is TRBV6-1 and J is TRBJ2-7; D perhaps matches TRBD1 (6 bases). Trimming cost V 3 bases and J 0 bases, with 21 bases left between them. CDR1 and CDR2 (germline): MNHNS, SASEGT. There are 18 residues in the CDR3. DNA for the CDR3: TGTGCCAGCAGTGATCCACGGCAGGGGTGGATTAGCTCCTACGAGCAGTACTTC. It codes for CASSDPRQGWISSYEQYF.

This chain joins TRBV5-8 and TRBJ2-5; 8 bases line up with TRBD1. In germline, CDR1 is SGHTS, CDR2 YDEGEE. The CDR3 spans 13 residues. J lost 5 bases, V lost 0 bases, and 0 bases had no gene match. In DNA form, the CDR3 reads TGTGCCAGCAGCTTGGACAGGGGGGAGACCCAGTACTTC. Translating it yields CASSLDRGETQYF.

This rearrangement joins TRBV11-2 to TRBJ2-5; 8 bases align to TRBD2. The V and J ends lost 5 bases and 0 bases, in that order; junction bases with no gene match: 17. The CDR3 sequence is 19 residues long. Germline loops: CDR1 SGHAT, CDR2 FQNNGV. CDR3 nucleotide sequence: TGTGCCAGCAGCAACCGACAGGAGACTAGCGCCCAGCACCAAGAGACCCAGTACTTC. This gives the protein CASSNRQETSAQHQETQYF. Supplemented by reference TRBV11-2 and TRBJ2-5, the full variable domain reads EAGVAQSPRYKIIEKRQSVAFWCNPISGHATLYWYQQILGQGPKLLIQFQNNGVVDDSQLPKDRFSAERLKGVDSTLKIQPAKLEDSAVYLCASSNRQETSAQHQETQYFGPGTRLLVL.

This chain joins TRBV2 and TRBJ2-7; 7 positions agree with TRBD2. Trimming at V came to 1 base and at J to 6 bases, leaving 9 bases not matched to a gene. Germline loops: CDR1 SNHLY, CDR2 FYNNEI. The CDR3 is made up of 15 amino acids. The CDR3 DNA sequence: TGTGCCAGCAGTGAAGTTGGTGGAGGCGGGGGCGAGCAGTACTTC. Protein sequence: CASSEVGGGGGEQYF.

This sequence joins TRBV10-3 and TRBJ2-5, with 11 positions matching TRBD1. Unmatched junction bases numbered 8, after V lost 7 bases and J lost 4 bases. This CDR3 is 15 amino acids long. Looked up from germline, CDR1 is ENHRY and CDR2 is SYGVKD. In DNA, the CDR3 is TGTGCCATCAACGAGGACAGGGGGCGCGGAGAGACCCAGTACTTC. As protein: CAINEDRGRGETQYF.

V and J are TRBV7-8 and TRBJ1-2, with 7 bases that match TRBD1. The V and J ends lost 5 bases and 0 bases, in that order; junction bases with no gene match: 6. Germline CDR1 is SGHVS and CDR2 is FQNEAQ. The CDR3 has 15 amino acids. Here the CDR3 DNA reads TGTGCCAGCAGCCTTACCGGGACAGCTAACTATGGCTACACCTTC. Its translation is CASSLTGTANYGYTF.

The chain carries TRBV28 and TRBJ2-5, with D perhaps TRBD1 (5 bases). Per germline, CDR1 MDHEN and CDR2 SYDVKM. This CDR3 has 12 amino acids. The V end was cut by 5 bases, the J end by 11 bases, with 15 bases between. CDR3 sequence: CASSRPQVPQYF. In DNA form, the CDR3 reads TGTGCCAGCAGTCGACCACAGGTGCCACAGTACTTC.

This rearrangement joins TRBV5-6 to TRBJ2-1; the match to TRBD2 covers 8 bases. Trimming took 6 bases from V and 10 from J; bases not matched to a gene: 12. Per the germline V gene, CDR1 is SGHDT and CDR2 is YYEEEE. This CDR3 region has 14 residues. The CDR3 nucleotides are TGTGCCAGCACCCGGGGGTTGATAGCGGGGGAGCAGTTCTTC. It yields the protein CASTRGLIAGEQFF.

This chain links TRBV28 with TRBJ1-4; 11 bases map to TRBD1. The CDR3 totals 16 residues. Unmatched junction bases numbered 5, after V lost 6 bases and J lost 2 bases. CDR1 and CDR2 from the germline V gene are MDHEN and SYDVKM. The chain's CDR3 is CASRGQGGPTNEKLFF. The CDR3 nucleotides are TGTGCCAGCAGGGGACAGGGGGGCCCGACTAATGAAAAACTGTTTTTT.

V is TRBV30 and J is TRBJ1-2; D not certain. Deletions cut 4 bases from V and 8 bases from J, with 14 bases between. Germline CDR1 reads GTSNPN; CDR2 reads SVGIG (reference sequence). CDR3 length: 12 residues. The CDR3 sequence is CAWNPGVGGYTF. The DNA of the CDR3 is TGTGCCTGGAATCCCGGGGTTGGAGGCTACACCTTC.

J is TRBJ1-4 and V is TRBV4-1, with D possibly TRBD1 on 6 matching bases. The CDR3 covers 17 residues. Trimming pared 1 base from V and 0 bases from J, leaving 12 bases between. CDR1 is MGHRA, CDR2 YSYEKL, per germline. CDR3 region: CASSQVQGRATNEKLFF. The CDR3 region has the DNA TGCGCCAGCAGCCAAGTACAGGGTAGAGCAACTAATGAAAAACTGTTTTTT.

Here the CDR3 reads CASSIGAGGPYEQFF. The CDR3 DNA sequence: TGTGCCAGTAGTATAGGAGCGGGAGGGCCCTATGAGCAGTTCTTC. This rearrangement joins TRBV19 to TRBJ2-1, with TRBD2 matching over 10 bases. The CDR3 contains 15 residues. The J segment lost 8 bases and the V segment lost 1 base, leaving 5 bases of the junction unmatched. Germline loops: CDR1 LNHDA, CDR2 SQIVND (reference sequence).

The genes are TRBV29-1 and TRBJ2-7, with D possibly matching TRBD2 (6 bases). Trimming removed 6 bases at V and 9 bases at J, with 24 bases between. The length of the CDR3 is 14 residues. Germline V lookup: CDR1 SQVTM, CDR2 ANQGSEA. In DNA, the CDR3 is TGCAGCGTGCGGGATCGGACTGCTCTCGGCGGGCAGTACTTC. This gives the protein CSVRDRTALGGQYF.

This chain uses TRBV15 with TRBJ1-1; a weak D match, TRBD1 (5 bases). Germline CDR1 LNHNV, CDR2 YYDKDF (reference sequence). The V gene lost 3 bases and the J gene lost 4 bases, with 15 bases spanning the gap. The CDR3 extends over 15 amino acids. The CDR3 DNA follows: TGTGCCACCAGCAGGAGGCAGGGTGTAGGCACTGAAGCTTTCTTT. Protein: CATSRRQGVGTEAFF.

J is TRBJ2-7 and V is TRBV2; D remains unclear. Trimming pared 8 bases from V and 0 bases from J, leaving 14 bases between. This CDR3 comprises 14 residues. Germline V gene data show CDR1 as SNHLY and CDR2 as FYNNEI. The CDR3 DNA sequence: TGTGCCAGCTACCGGGTCGATAGCTCCTACGAGCAGTACTTC. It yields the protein CASYRVDSSYEQYF. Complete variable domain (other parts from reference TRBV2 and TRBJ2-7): EPEVTQTPSHQVTQMGQEVILRCVPISNHLYFYWYRQILGQKVEFLVSFYNNEISEKSEIFDDQFSVERPDGSNFTLKIRSTKLEDSAMYFCASYRVDSSYEQYFGPGTRLTVT.

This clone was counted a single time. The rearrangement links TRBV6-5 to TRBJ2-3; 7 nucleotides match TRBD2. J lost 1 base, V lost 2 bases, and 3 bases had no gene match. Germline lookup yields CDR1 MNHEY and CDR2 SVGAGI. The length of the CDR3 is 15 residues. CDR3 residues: CASSYPAGGTDTQYF. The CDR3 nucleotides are TGTGCCAGCAGTTACCCGGCGGGAGGCACAGATACGCAGTATTTT.

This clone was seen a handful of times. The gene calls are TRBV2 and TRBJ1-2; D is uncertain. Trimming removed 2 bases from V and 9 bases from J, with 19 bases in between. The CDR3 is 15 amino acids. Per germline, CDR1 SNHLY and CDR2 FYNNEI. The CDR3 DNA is TGTGCCAGCAGTGAAAGCGTCAGCACCCTATGGAGCTACACCTTC. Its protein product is CASSESVSTLWSYTF.

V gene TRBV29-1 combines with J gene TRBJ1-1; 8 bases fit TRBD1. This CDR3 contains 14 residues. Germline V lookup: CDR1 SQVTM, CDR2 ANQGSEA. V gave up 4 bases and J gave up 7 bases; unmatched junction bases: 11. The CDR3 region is CSVATGAGFIEAFF. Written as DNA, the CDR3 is TGCAGCGTTGCGACAGGGGCTGGATTCATTGAAGCTTTCTTT.

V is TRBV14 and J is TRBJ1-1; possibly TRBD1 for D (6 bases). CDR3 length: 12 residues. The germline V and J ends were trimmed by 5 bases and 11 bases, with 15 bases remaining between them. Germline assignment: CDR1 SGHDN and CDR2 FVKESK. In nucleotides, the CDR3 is TGTGCCAGCAGCTTAACAGGGCGTCGTGCTTTCTTT. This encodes CASSLTGRRAFF. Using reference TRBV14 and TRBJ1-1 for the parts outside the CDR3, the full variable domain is EAGVTQFPSHSVIEKGQTVTLRCDPISGHDNLYWYRRVMGKEIKFLLHFVKESKQDESGMPNNRFLAERTGGTYSTLKVQPAELEDSGVYFCASSLTGRRAFFGQGTRLTVV.

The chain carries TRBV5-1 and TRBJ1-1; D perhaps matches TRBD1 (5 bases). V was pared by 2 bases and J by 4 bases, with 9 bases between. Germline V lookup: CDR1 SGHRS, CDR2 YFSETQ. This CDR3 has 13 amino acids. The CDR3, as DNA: TGCGCCAGCAGCTTCGGGGGTTTCACTGAAGCTTTCTTT. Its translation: CASSFGGFTEAFF.

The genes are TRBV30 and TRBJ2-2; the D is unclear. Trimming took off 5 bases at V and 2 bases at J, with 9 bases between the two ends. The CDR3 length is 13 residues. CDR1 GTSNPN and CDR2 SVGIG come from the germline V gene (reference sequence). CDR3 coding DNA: TGTGCCTGGCTTTCCTATAACACCGGGGAGCTGTTTTTT. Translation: CAWLSYNTGELFF.

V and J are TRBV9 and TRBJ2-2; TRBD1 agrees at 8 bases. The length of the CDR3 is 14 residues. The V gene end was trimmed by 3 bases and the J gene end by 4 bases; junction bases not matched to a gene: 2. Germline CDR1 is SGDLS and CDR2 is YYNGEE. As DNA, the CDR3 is TGTGCCAGCAGCGGTCAGGGGGCCACCGGGGAGCTGTTTTTT. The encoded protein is CASSGQGATGELFF.

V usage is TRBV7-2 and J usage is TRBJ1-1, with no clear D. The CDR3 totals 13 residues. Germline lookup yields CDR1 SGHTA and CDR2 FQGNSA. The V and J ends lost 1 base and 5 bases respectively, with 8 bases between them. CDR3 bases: TGTGCCAGCAGCTTAGGAGGGAAGACTGAAGCTTTCTTT. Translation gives CASSLGGKTEAFF.